Below are 15 T cell receptor beta chains sequenced from a single sample in a study of T cells after yellow fever vaccination. One entry per CDR3 protein results from TCRdb running MiXCR on the 5' RACE reads. Of about 550,000 distinct CDR3 sequences listed, under 25% are singletons. Sequencing was performed on PBMCs, taken 15 days after the yellow fever booster vaccination. These receptors all come from a man in his thirties or forties who received the YFV17D yellow fever vaccine.

CDR3 protein: CASRGHEQYF. CDR3 sequence (DNA): TGTGCCAGCAGGGGACACGAGCAGTACTTC. The rearrangement joins TRBV6-5 to TRBJ2-7, with D perhaps being TRBD1 or TRBD2 (5 bases each). Germline assignment: CDR1 MNHEY and CDR2 SVGAGI. The CDR3 runs 10 residues. Trimming removed 6 bases from V and 5 bases from J, with 5 bases in between.

The rearrangement joins TRBV20-1 to TRBJ1-5, with D uncertain. CDR3 length: 13 amino acids. V was shortened by 3 bases and J by 4 bases, with 10 bases between the two germline ends. Germline V CDR1 and CDR2: DFQATT, SNEGSKA (reference sequence). CDR3: CSARAHSNQPQHF. The CDR3, as DNA: TGCAGTGCTAGGGCCCACTCAAATCAGCCCCAGCATTTT.

This clonotype was picked up a small number of times. The chain carries TRBV20-1 and TRBJ1-2; D unresolved. The CDR3 is made up of 11 amino acids. Trimming cost V 0 bases and J 8 bases, with 7 bases left between them. CDR1 and CDR2 from the germline V gene are DFQATT and SNEGSKA (reference sequence). This CDR3 reads CSARDEGGYTF. The DNA for the CDR3 is TGCAGTGCTAGAGATGAGGGCGGCTACACCTTC.

The chain recombines TRBV7-2 with TRBJ2-7, with TRBD1 as a possible D gene (6 bases). CDR1 SGHTA and CDR2 FQGNSA come from the germline V gene. The V end lost 6 bases, the J end lost 5 bases, and 17 bases lay between the germline ends. This CDR3 region has 14 residues. CDR3 sequence: CASRTTGTSNEQYF. CDR3 in DNA: TGTGCCAGCAGGACTACAGGGACAAGCAACGAGCAGTACTTC. The variable domain in full, completed from reference TRBV7-2 and TRBJ2-7, reads GAGVSQSPSNKVTEKGKDVELRCDPISGHTALYWYRQSLGQGLEFLIYFQGNSAPDKSGLPSDRFSAERTGGSVSTLTIQRTQQEDSAVYLCASRTTGTSNEQYFGPGTRLTVT.

This clonotype was found a few times. The rearrangement joins TRBV7-9 to TRBJ2-1, with a tentative D call TRBD2 (5 bases). Germline V gives CDR1 SEHNR, CDR2 FQNEAQ (reference sequence). The V end was cut by 6 bases, the J end by 2 bases, with 14 bases between. CDR3 length: 15 residues. CDR3 region: CASRGSGSAYNEQFF. As DNA, the CDR3 is TGTGCCAGCAGGGGATCGGGATCGGCCTACAATGAGCAGTTCTTC.

The chain joins TRBV7-8 to TRBJ2-7, with 15 bases identical to TRBD2. The V gene end was trimmed by 8 bases and the J gene end by 2 bases; junction bases not matched to a gene: 7. The CDR3 has 16 residues. CDR1 and CDR2 (germline): SGHVS, FQNEAQ. In DNA, the CDR3 is TGTGCCAGCTGCGGACTAGCGGGAGGGCCAGCCTACGAGCAGTACTTC. Amino acid sequence: CASCGLAGGPAYEQYF. The full variable domain, with the rest looked up from reference TRBV7-8 and TRBJ2-7, is GAGVSQSPRYKVAKRGQDVALRCDPISGHVSLFWYQQALGQGPEFLTYFQNEAQLDKSGLPSDRFFAERPEGSVSTLKIQRTQQEDSAVYLCASCGLAGGPAYEQYFGPGTRLTVT.

This rearrangement joins TRBV5-1 to TRBJ2-4, with 7 bases that match TRBD2. Germline V CDR1 and CDR2: SGHRS, YFSETQ. V gave up 2 bases and J gave up 3 bases; unmatched junction bases: 5. The CDR3 covers 15 residues. Here the CDR3 reads CASSFGGRGKNIQYF. The CDR3 nucleotides read TGCGCCAGCAGCTTCGGGGGGAGAGGCAAAAACATTCAGTACTTC. Complete variable domain (other parts from reference TRBV5-1 and TRBJ2-4): KAGVTQTPRYLIKTRGQQVTLSCSPISGHRSVSWYQQTPGQGLQFLFEYFSETQRNKGNFPGRFSGRQFSNSRSEMNVSTLELGDSALYLCASSFGGRGKNIQYFGAGTRLSVL.

The rearrangement links TRBV30 to TRBJ2-1; maybe TRBD2 (5 bases). The germline V gene encodes CDR1 GTSNPN and CDR2 SVGIG (reference sequence). There are 15 residues in the CDR3. V lost 3 bases and J lost 0, with 12 bases in between. The DNA of the CDR3 is TGTGCCTGGAGACTAGACGTAAACTCCTACAATGAGCAGTTCTTC. It encodes CAWRLDVNSYNEQFF.

As concerns this clonotype: One end of the junction is discordant with germline, which a read error may explain. The chain recombines TRBV5-1 with TRBJ2-7; the D is unclear. Germline V gives CDR1 SGHRS, CDR2 YFSETQ. This CDR3 contains 13 residues. CDR3 protein: CASSFGSSYEQNF. In nucleotides, the CDR3 is TGCGCCAGCAGCTTCGGCAGTTCCTACGAGCAGAACTTC.

This clonotype was found a few times. The rearrangement links TRBV4-3 to TRBJ2-2; 7 bases are a match to TRBD2. The CDR3 loop spans 15 amino acids. The trim removed 0 bases at V and 7 bases at J, leaving 5 bases unmatched. Looked up from germline, CDR1 is LGHNA and CDR2 is YSLEER. The CDR3 sequence is CASSQEGGRGGELFF. CDR3 in DNA: TGCGCCAGCAGCCAAGAGGGCGGGAGAGGCGGGGAGCTGTTTTTT.

This clonotype was seen only a few times. For the CDR3, the DNA is TGTGCCAGCAGCTTTGATGGCGGGAGGTCTTACGAGCAGTACTTC. As protein: CASSFDGGRSYEQYF. The chain couples TRBV7-2 to TRBJ2-7; TRBD2 matches 8 bases. CDR1 is SGHTA, CDR2 FQGNSA, per germline. J gave up 4 bases and V 3 bases, and 8 bases lay outside the gene matches. This CDR3 has 15 residues. The variable domain in full, completed from reference TRBV7-2 and TRBJ2-7, reads GAGVSQSPSNKVTEKGKDVELRCDPISGHTALYWYRQSLGQGLEFLIYFQGNSAPDKSGLPSDRFSAERTGGSVSTLTIQRTQQEDSAVYLCASSFDGGRSYEQYFGPGTRLTVT.

The V gene is TRBV5-4, the J gene TRBJ2-7; tentative D call: TRBD1 (7 bases). Trimming took 4 bases from V and 5 from J, leaving 22 bases between them. The CDR3 has 16 amino acids. Germline V CDR1 and CDR2: SGHNT, YYREEE (reference sequence). CDR3 loop: CASSRGGGGNTHEQYF. The CDR3, as DNA: TGTGCCAGCAGCCGGGGAGGAGGGGGCAATACCCACGAGCAGTACTTC.

A few counts support this clonotype. The chain uses TRBV7-8 and TRBJ2-2; a possible D gene is TRBD2 (6 bases). Germline CDR1 reads SGHVS; CDR2 reads FQNEAQ. V was clipped by 5 bases and J by 1 base, with 14 bases between them. The CDR3 covers 16 residues. The CDR3 reads CASSQTRRENTGELFF. DNA of the CDR3: TGTGCCAGCAGCCAGACTAGGCGGGAGAACACCGGGGAGCTGTTTTTT.

The chain couples TRBV29-1 to TRBJ1-1; D gene ambiguous. Germline CDR1 SQVTM, CDR2 ANQGSEA. V was cut by 6 bases and J by 2 bases, with 13 bases left in between. The CDR3 has 13 amino acids. CDR3 in amino acids: CSVLKQGNTEAFF. The CDR3 coding sequence is TGCAGCGTCTTAAAACAAGGCAACACTGAAGCTTTCTTT.

This rearrangement joins TRBV20-1 to TRBJ2-7; 7 bases are shared with TRBD1. V lost 5 bases, J lost 3 bases, and 10 bases stayed unmatched. The CDR3 totals 14 residues. Germline V gene sequence: CDR1 DFQATT, CDR2 SNEGSKA (reference sequence). The CDR3 region is CSALIRDSSYEQYF. DNA for the CDR3: TGCAGTGCTCTCATCCGGGACAGCAGCTACGAGCAGTACTTC.